These 18 T cell receptor beta chains came from one sample sequenced in a study of cytomegalovirus exposure and HLA in healthy donors. Primers for the PCR totalled 60 Vbeta and 13 Jbeta. The table came from immunoSEQ multiplex PCR; TCRdb's copy has only in-frame clones and leaves some out. This sample carries some 110,000 clones, 75% to 90% of them seen once, and the ten largest clones take over 2%. Sequenced material: PBMCs. The receptors were gathered from a man between 25 and 39 years old in good health and CMV-seronegative.

The chain couples TRBV5-6 to TRBJ2-3, with 7 bases fitting TRBD2. With V trimmed by 6 bases and J by 6 bases, 7 bases remained unmatched. The V gene's germline CDR1 is SGHDT and CDR2 YYEEEE. The CDR3 totals 13 residues. In DNA form, the CDR3 reads TGTGCCAGCAACATGGGGGGGTGGGATACGCAGTATTTT. Translation: CASNMGGWDTQYF. The entire variable domain, with the rest obtained from reference TRBV5-6 and TRBJ2-3, is as follows: DAGVTQSPTHLIKTRGQQVTLRCSPKSGHDTVSWYQQALGQGPQFIFQYYEEEERQRGNFPDRFSGHQFPNYSSELNVNALLLGDSALYLCASNMGGWDTQYFGPGTRLTVL.

This clone was seen a handful of times. The gene calls are TRBV25-1 and TRBJ1-1; D not certain. From germline, CDR1 is MGHDK and CDR2 SYGVNS. The V end lost 7 bases, the J end lost 3 bases, and 9 bases lay between the germline ends. The CDR3 spans 12 residues. CDR3 nucleotides: TGTGCCAGCACCGAGGGAGACACTGAAGCTTTCTTT. Translation: CASTEGDTEAFF.

This clone was seen a handful of times. The chain couples TRBV5-6 to TRBJ2-4, with 9 positions matching TRBD2. Germline-derived CDR1 and CDR2 are SGHDT and YYEEEE. Trimming at V came to 3 bases and at J to 0 bases, leaving 7 bases not matched to a gene. CDR3 size: 17 residues. CDR3 DNA sequence: TGTGCCAGCAGCTGGTTGTCTAGCGGGGTAGCCAAAAACATTCAGTACTTC. It translates to CASSWLSSGVAKNIQYF.

The CDR3 here is CASSLSRGGPSTDTQYF. The CDR3 region has the DNA TGTGCCAGCAGCTTATCCCGCGGGGGACCAAGCACAGATACGCAGTATTTT. The chain recombines TRBV7-9 with TRBJ2-3; the match to TRBD2 covers 7 bases. The CDR3 has 17 residues. Trimming removed 2 bases from V and 0 bases from J; junction bases left unmatched: 8. The germline gives CDR1 SEHNR, CDR2 FQNEAQ (reference sequence).

The table lists this clone with a few counts. As DNA, the CDR3 is TGCGCCAGCAGCCCACACAGGGGTTCCACTGAAGCTTTCTTT. It is translated as CASSPHRGSTEAFF. This chain uses TRBV5-1 with TRBJ1-1; 7 bases align to TRBD1. The CDR3 is 14 amino acids. The junction had 7 bases not matched to a gene; V was cut back by 4 bases and J by 4 bases. Germline CDR1 SGHRS, CDR2 YFSETQ. The full variable domain, its missing parts supplied by reference TRBV5-1 and TRBJ1-1, is KAGVTQTPRYLIKTRGQQVTLSCSPISGHRSVSWYQQTPGQGLQFLFEYFSETQRNKGNFPGRFSGRQFSNSRSEMNVSTLELGDSALYLCASSPHRGSTEAFFGQGTRLTVV.

V and J are TRBV7-6 and TRBJ2-3, with 7 nucleotides matching TRBD1. Germline V gene lookup returns CDR1 SGHVS and CDR2 FNYEAQ. V trimming: 4 bases; J trimming: 0 bases; junction bases outside the gene matches: 1. The CDR3 spans 14 residues. The CDR3 DNA reads TGTGCCAGCAGCTCGGGACAGAGCACAGATACGCAGTATTTT. This gives the protein CASSSGQSTDTQYF.

V usage is TRBV5-6 and J usage is TRBJ2-3, with 12 positions matching TRBD2. CDR3 size: 16 residues. J lost 4 bases, V lost 0 bases, and 3 bases had no gene match. The germline V gene has CDR1 SGHDT and CDR2 YYEEEE. For the CDR3, the DNA is TGTGCCAGCAGCTTGGTACTAGCGGGGGGTTCAGATACGCAGTATTTT. Translating it yields CASSLVLAGGSDTQYF. Combining the CDR3 with reference TRBV5-6 and TRBJ2-3 gives the whole variable domain DAGVTQSPTHLIKTRGQQVTLRCSPKSGHDTVSWYQQALGQGPQFIFQYYEEEERQRGNFPDRFSGHQFPNYSSELNVNALLLGDSALYLCASSLVLAGGSDTQYFGPGTRLTVL.

The chain carries TRBV19 and TRBJ1-5; no firm D call. The CDR3 extends over 14 amino acids. Germline V lookup: CDR1 LNHDA, CDR2 SQIVND (reference sequence). The V gene lost 11 bases and the J gene lost 0 bases, with 14 bases spanning the gap. The CDR3 region is CALAAADSNQPQHF. The CDR3 DNA is TGTGCCCTCGCGGCGGCGGATAGCAATCAGCCCCAGCATTTT.

This sequence joins TRBV4-2 and TRBJ2-7, with no clear D. This CDR3 is built from 11 residues. The V and J ends lost 2 bases and 4 bases respectively, with 3 bases between them. Per germline, CDR1 LGHNA and CDR2 YNFKEQ. CDR3 sequence reads: CASSQLYEQYF. The CDR3 bases are TGTGCCAGCAGCCAACTTTACGAGCAGTACTTC.

The chain recombines TRBV6-1 with TRBJ1-2, with 7 bases fitting TRBD1. The V segment lost 6 bases and the J segment 8 bases; nucleotides outside the gene matches: 12. Germline V CDR1 and CDR2: MNHNS, SASEGT. The CDR3 totals 14 residues. The CDR3: CASREQTGPRGYTF. The CDR3 coding sequence is TGTGCCAGCAGGGAACAGACAGGGCCCAGGGGCTACACCTTC.

V usage is TRBV5-1 and J usage is TRBJ1-1; D gene unclear. CDR3 size: 13 residues. Germline CDR1 and CDR2: SGHRS and YFSETQ. V was clipped by 5 bases and J by 1 base, with 9 bases between them. The CDR3, as DNA: TGCGCCAGCAGTCCCTCACAGAACACTGAAGCTTTCTTT. Translating gives CASSPSQNTEAFF.

The rearrangement joins TRBV6-5 to TRBJ2-7, with TRBD1 identical over 7 bases. V was pared by 7 bases and J by 4 bases, with 4 bases of the junction left unmatched. Germline values: CDR1 MNHEY, CDR2 SVGAGI. The CDR3 sequence is 12 residues long. CDR3: CASMGQTYEQYF. Here the CDR3 DNA reads TGTGCCAGCATGGGACAGACGTACGAGCAGTACTTC.

The chain has TRBV5-5 and TRBJ1-4; D is undetermined. V was clipped by 0 bases and J by 0 bases, with 15 bases between them. The CDR3 spans 18 residues. The V gene's germline CDR1 is SGHKS and CDR2 YYEKEE (reference sequence). CDR3 DNA sequence: TGTGCCAGCAGCTTGGATGGGGTCGGCGGGGCAACTAATGAAAAACTGTTTTTT. Its translation: CASSLDGVGGATNEKLFF.

V and J are TRBV5-1 and TRBJ1-6; TRBD1 aligns across 7 bases. The V segment lost 1 base and the J segment 13 bases; nucleotides outside the gene matches: 11. Germline V gene data show CDR1 as SGHRS and CDR2 as YFSETQ. The CDR3 is 15 residues long. The CDR3 coding sequence is TGCGCCAGCAGCTTGATGGCGACAGGGACCTTCCCCCTCCACTTT. Translated: CASSLMATGTFPLHF.

The chain employs TRBV9 and TRBJ1-3, with a tentative D call TRBD1 (5 bases). V was pared by 2 bases and J by 0 bases, with 12 bases between. Germline-derived CDR1 and CDR2 are SGDLS and YYNGEE. CDR3 length: 16 amino acids. The CDR3 sequence is CASSVDPGYSGNTIYF. The CDR3, as DNA: TGTGCCAGCAGCGTGGACCCAGGGTACTCTGGAAACACCATATATTTT.

This clone has only one observation. V gene TRBV10-3 combines with J gene TRBJ2-3, with TRBD2 identical over 7 bases. This CDR3 has 14 amino acids. CDR1 ENHRY and CDR2 SYGVKD come from the germline V gene. V shed 7 bases and J 0 bases; nucleotides not matched to a gene: 4. In nucleotides, the CDR3 is TGTGCCATCATGGCAGCGGGGAGCACAGATACGCAGTATTTT. Residues: CAIMAAGSTDTQYF.

This clone was seen a single time. V and J are TRBV7-7 and TRBJ2-5; TRBD2 agrees at 8 bases. Trimming at V came to 3 bases and at J to 1 base, leaving 4 bases not matched to a gene. The CDR3 is 15 amino acids. Germline values: CDR1 SSHAT, CDR2 FNYEAQ (reference sequence). The CDR3 region has the DNA TGTGCCAGCAGCTTGATAGCGGGGATCCAAGAGACCCAGTACTTC. Translating gives CASSLIAGIQETQYF.

As to this clone: Its ends do not fully match the called genes, so a read error is possible. The chain is built from TRBV20-1 and TRBJ2-4; tentatively, D is TRBD1 (5 bases). The CDR3 is made up of 10 amino acids. CDR1 and CDR2 (germline): DFQATT, SNEGSKA (reference sequence). Here the CDR3 reads CSATGNSQYF. The CDR3, as DNA: TGCAGTGCCACAGGAAACAGTCAGTACTTC.